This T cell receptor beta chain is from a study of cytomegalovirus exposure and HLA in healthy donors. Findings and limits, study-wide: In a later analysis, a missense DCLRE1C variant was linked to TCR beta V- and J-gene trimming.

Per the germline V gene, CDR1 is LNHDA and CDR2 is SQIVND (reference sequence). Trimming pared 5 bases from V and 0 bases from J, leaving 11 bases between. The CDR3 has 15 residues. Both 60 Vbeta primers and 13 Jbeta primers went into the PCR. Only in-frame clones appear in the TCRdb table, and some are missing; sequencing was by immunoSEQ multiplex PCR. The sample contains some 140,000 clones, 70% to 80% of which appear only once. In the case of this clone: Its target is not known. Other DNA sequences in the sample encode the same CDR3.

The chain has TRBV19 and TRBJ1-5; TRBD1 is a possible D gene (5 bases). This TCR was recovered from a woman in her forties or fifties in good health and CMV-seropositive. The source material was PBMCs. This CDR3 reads CASSVDSNSNQPQHF. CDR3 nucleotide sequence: TGTGCCAGTAGTGTCGACAGCAATAGCAATCAGCCCCAGCATTTT.